This T cell receptor beta chain appears in the sequencing data of a study of T cell responses to AZD1222 COVID-19 vaccine. Study-wide results and limits: CD4 TCRs associated with vaccination spanned spike, dominating at 160-218 and 743-854.

Concerning this clone itself: Its antigen is not identified.

TCRdb's table, derived via immunoSEQ multiplex PCR, lists solely in-frame clones and lacks some. The table shows about 160,000 clones, with more than 85% occurring only once. The V gene lost 0 bases and the J gene lost 2 bases, with 6 bases spanning the gap. Germline CDR1 SGHNT, CDR2 YYREEE (reference sequence). CDR3 length: 13 amino acids. The rearrangement links TRBV5-4 to TRBJ2-7; no reliable D call. The clonotype comes from an adult who received the AZD1222 COVID-19 vaccine. Sequencing was performed on peripheral blood, taken 28 days after the second AZD1222 dose. The CDR3 DNA is TGTGCCAGCAGCTTGGGCAGCCCCTACGAGCAGTACTTC. Amino acid sequence: CASSLGSPYEQYF.